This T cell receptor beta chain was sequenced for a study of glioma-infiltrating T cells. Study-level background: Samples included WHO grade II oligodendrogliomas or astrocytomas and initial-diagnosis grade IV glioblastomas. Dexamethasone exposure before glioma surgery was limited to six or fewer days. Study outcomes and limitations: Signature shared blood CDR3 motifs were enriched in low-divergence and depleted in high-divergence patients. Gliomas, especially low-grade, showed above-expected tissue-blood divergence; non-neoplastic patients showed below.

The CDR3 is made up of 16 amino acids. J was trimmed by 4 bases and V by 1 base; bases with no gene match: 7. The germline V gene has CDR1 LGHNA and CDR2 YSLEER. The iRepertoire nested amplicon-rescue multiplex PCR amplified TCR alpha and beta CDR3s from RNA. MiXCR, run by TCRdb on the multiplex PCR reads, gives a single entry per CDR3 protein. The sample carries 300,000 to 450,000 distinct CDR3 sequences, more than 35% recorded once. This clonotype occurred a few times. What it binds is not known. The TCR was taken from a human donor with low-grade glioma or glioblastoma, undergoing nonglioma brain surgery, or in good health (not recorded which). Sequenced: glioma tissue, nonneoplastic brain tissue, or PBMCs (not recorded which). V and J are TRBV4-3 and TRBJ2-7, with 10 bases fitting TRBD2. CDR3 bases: TGCGCCAGCAGCCAAGGGGCTAGCGGGAGTTCGTACGAGCAGTACTTC. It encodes CASSQGASGSSYEQYF.